The entry that follows covers one T cell receptor beta chain sequence. The CDR3 is 14 residues long. Germline V CDR1 and CDR2: SGHRS, YFSETQ. V was clipped by 4 bases and J by 5 bases; unmatched bases: 9. The sample is drawn from a study of T cell responses to AZD1222 COVID-19 vaccine. Measured with immunoSEQ multiplex PCR; TCRdb has only the in-frame clones, and not every one. Counted here are about 100,000 clones, 80% to 85% occurring once; the ten biggest clones make up over 15%. V is TRBV5-1 and J is TRBJ2-7; 7 bases fit TRBD1. The TCR originated in an adult in good health. Sequences were derived from peripheral blood, sampled on day 0 of AZD1222 vaccination. The DNA for the CDR3 is TGCGCCAGCAGCCTAAGACAGGGTGGCGACGAGCAGTACGTC. It codes for CASSLRQGGDEQYV.